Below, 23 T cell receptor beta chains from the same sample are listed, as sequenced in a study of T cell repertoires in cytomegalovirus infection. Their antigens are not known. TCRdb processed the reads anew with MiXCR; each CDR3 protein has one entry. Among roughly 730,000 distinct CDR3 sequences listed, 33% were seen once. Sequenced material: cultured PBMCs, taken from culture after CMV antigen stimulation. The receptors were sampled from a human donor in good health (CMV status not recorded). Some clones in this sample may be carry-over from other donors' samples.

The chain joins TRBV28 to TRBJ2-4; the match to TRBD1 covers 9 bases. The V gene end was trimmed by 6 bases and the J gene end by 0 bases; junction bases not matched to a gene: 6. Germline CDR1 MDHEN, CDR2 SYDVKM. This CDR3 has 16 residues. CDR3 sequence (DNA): TGTGCCAGCAGCCACAGGGGGCTCCGAGCCAAAAACATTCAGTACTTC. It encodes CASSHRGLRAKNIQYF.

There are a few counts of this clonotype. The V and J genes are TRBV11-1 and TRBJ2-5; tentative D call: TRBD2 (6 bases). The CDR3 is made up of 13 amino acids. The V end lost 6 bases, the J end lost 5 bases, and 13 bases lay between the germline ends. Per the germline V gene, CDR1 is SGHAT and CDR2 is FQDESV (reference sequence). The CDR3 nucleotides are TGTGCCAGCAGTAGCTCGGCGGGGGAGACCCAGTACTTC. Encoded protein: CASSSSAGETQYF. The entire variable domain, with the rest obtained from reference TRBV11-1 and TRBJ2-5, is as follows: EAEVAQSPRYKITEKSQAVAFWCDPISGHATLYWYRQILGQGPELLVQFQDESVVDDSQLPKDRFSAERLKGVDSTLKIQPAELGDSAMYLCASSSSAGETQYFGPGTRLLVL.

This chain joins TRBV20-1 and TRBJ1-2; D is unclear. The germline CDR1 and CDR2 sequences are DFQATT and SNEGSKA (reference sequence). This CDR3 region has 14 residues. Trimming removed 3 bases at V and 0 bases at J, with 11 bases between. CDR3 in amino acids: CSASSGGPNYGYTF. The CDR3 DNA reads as TGCAGTGCTAGCTCGGGTGGCCCTAACTATGGCTACACCTTC.

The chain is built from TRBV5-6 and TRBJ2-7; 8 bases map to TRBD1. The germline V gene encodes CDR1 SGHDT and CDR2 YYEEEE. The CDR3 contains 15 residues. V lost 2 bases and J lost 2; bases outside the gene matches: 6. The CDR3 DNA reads TGTGCCAGCAGCTTTTTACAGGGGGACACCTACGAGCAGTACTTC. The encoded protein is CASSFLQGDTYEQYF.

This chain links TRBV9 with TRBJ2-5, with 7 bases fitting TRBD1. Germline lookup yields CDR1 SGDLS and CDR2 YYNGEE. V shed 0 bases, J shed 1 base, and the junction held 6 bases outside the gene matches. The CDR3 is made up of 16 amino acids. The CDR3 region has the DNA TGTGCCAGCAGCGTAGAGGCAGGGGGTTCCCAAGAGACCCAGTACTTC. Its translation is CASSVEAGGSQETQYF.

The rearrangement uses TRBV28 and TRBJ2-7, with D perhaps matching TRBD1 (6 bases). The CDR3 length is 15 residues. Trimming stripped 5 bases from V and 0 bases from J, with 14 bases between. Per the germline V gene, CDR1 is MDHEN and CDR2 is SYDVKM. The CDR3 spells CASSHRDTTSYEQYF. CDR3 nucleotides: TGTGCCAGCAGTCATAGGGACACCACCTCCTACGAGCAGTACTTC.

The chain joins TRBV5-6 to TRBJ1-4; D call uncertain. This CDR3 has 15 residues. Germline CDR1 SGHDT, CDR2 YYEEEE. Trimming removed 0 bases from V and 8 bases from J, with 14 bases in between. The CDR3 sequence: CASSLGQETGEKLFF. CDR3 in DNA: TGTGCCAGCAGCTTGGGACAAGAGACGGGGGAAAAACTGTTTTTT.

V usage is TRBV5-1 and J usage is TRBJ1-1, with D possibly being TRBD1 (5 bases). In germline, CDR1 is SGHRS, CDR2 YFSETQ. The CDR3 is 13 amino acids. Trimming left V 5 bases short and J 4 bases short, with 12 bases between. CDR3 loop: CASSDRGITEAFF. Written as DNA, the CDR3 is TGCGCCAGCAGTGATCGGGGCATCACTGAAGCTTTCTTT.

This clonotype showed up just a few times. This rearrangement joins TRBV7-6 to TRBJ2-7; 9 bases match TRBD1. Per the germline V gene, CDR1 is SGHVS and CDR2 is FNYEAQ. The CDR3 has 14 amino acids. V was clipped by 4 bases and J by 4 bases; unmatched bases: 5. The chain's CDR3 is CASSWTGAGYEQYF. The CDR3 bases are TGTGCCAGCAGCTGGACAGGGGCCGGGTACGAGCAGTACTTC.

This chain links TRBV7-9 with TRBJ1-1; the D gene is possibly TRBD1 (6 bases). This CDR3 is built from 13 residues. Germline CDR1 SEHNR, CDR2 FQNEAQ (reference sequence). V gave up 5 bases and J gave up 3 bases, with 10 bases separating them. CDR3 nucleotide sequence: TGTGCCAGCAGCATACGGACAGACACTGAAGCTTTCTTT. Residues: CASSIRTDTEAFF.

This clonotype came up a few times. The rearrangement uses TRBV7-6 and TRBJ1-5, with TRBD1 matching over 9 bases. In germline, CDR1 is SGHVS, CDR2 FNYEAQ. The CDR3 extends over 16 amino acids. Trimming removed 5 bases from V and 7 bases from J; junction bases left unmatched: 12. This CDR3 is CASSLLPLGQGQPQHF. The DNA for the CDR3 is TGTGCCAGCAGCCTCCTCCCGCTTGGACAGGGGCAGCCCCAGCATTTT.

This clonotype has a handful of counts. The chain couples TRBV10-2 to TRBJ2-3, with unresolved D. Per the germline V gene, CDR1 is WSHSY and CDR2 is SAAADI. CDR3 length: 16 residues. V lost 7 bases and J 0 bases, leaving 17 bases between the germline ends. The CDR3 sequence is CASTRGLKNSTDTQYF. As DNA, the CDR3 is TGCGCCAGCACCCGTGGGCTAAAAAACAGCACAGATACGCAGTATTTT.

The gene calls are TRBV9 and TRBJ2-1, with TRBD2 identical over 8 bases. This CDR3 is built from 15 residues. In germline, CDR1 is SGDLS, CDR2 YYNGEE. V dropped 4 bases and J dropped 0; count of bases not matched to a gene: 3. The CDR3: CASSPTSVSYNEQFF. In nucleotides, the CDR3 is TGTGCCAGCAGCCCGACTAGCGTCTCCTACAATGAGCAGTTCTTC.

CDR3 DNA sequence: TGCGCCAGCAGCCTAGACAGTGACAGGGGGCTCGAGCAGTACTTC. Its translation is CASSLDSDRGLEQYF. This chain links TRBV4-3 with TRBJ2-7, with 10 positions matching TRBD1. The germline V gene has CDR1 LGHNA and CDR2 YSLEER. The CDR3 is 15 residues long. Unmatched junction bases numbered 9, after V lost 4 bases and J lost 6 bases.

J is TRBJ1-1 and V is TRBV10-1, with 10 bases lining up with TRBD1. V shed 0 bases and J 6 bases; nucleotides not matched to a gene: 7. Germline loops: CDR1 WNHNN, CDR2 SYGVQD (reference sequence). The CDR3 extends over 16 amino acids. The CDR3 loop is CASSESTGQGVAEAFF. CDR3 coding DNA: TGCGCCAGCAGTGAGTCGACTGGACAGGGGGTGGCTGAAGCTTTCTTT.

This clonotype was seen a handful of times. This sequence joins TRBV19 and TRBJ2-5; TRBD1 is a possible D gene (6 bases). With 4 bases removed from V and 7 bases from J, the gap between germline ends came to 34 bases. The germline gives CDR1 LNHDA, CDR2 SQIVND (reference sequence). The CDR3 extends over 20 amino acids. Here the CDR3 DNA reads TGTGCCAGTAGTACAACGCCCGACAGGCCGCTCATGGGCCCCAAGTGGACCCAGTACTTC. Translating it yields CASSTTPDRPLMGPKWTQYF.

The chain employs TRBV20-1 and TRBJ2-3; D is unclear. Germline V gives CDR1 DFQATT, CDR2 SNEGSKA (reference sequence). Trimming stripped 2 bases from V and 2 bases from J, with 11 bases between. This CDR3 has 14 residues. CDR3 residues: CSARPSKPTDTQYF. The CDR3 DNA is TGCAGTGCTAGACCATCGAAGCCCACAGATACGCAGTATTTT.

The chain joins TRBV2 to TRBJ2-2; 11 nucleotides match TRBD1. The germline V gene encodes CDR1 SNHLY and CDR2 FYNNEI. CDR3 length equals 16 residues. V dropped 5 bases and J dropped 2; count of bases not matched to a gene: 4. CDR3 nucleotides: TGTGCCAGCAGTAGGACAGGGGGCGGAAACACCGGGGAGCTGTTTTTT. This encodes CASSRTGGGNTGELFF.

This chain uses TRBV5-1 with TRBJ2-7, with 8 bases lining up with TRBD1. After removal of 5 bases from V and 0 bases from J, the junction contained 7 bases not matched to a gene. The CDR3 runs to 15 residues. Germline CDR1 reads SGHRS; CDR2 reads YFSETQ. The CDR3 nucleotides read TGCGCCAGCAGTTTACAGGGGGGTGCCTCCTACGAGCAGTACTTC. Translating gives CASSLQGGASYEQYF.

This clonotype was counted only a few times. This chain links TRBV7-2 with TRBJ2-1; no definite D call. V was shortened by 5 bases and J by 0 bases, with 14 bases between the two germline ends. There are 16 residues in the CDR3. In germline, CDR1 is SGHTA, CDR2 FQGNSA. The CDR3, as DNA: TGTGCCAGCAGCCCCCTGGATTCGATCTCCTACAATGAGCAGTTCTTC. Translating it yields CASSPLDSISYNEQFF. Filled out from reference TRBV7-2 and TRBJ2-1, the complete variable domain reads GAGVSQSPSNKVTEKGKDVELRCDPISGHTALYWYRQSLGQGLEFLIYFQGNSAPDKSGLPSDRFSAERTGGSVSTLTIQRTQQEDSAVYLCASSPLDSISYNEQFFGPGTRLTVL.

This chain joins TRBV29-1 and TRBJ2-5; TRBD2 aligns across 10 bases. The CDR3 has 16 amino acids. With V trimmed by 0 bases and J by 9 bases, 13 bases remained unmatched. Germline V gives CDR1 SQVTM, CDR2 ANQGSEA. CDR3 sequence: CSVEDEASGSSGSQYF. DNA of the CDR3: TGCAGCGTTGAAGATGAGGCTAGCGGGAGTTCGGGATCCCAGTACTTC.

In nucleotides, the CDR3 is TGCAGTGCTAGTCTCCGCCGATCCCTTAATTCACCCCTCCACTTT. The encoded protein is CSASLRRSLNSPLHF. This sequence joins TRBV20-1 and TRBJ1-6; D gene unclear. This CDR3 has 15 residues. Per germline, CDR1 DFQATT and CDR2 SNEGSKA (reference sequence). Between the trimmed V and J ends, which lost 3 bases and 6 bases, there was a span of 15 bases.

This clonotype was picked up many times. The CDR3 DNA reads TGTGCCAGCAGCTTTGGTGGAGTAGTTAGCAATCAGCCCCAGCATTTT. It translates to CASSFGGVVSNQPQHF. V gene TRBV7-2 combines with J gene TRBJ1-5, with D uncertain. The V gene's germline CDR1 is SGHTA and CDR2 FQGNSA. This CDR3 has 16 residues. Trimming shortened V by 3 bases and J by 0 bases, and 12 bases separated the two germline ends.